This TCR beta chain was observed in a study of T cell responses to AZD1222 COVID-19 vaccine. This CDR3 comprises 19 residues. Losses at the gene ends were 4 bases for V and 1 base for J; bases not matched to a gene: 13. The V gene's germline CDR1 is SGHTA and CDR2 FQGTGA. TCRdb keeps only in-frame clones here, not all; method: immunoSEQ multiplex PCR. The sample lists just under 80,000 clones, 92% occurring once. The TCR was taken from an adult who received the AZD1222 COVID-19 vaccine. The chain uses TRBV7-3 and TRBJ2-6, with 7 bases lining up with TRBD1. The sequences come from peripheral blood, collected 28 days after the second AZD1222 dose. The CDR3: CASSYRSQGHLSGANVLTF. The CDR3 nucleotides are TGTGCCAGCAGCTATCGATCACAGGGGCATCTATCTGGGGCCAACGTCCTGACTTTC.